Shown below are 17 T cell receptor beta chains from a single sample sequenced in a study of T cell responses to AZD1222 COVID-19 vaccine. Using immunoSEQ multiplex PCR, the repertoire was profiled, and TCRdb retains in-frame clones only, with some absent. The sample holds around 150,000 clones, 90% to 95% seen once. The specimen was peripheral blood, collected 28 days after the second AZD1222 dose. The receptors shown here come from an adult who received the AZD1222 COVID-19 vaccine.

This clone was seen a single time. In DNA form, the CDR3 reads TGTGCCAGCAGCCGGCGACTAGCGGGGGGGCTGTACAATGAGCAGTTCTTC. The encoded protein is CASSRRLAGGLYNEQFF. V usage is TRBV3-1 (or the pseudogene TRBV3-2) and J usage is TRBJ2-1; 14 nucleotides align to TRBD2. Trimming cost V 4 bases and J 4 bases; bases outside gene matches: 6. Germline values: CDR1 LGHDT, CDR2 YNNKEL (reference sequence). The CDR3 has 17 residues.

This clone was counted a single time. The chain carries TRBV27 and TRBJ2-7, with TRBD1 matching over 10 bases. V was clipped by 5 bases and J by 3 bases; unmatched bases: 28. This CDR3 has 22 amino acids. Germline V gene sequence: CDR1 MNHEY, CDR2 SMNVEV (reference sequence). CDR3 DNA sequence: TGTGCCAGCAGTCCCCCATATCCCACGAACTCCCGGGACAGGGGTGTTTACTACGAGCAGTACTTC. It is translated as CASSPPYPTNSRDRGVYYEQYF.

This chain links TRBV5-1 with TRBJ1-5; the match to TRBD1 covers 9 bases. The junction had 8 bases not matched to a gene; V was cut back by 4 bases and J by 6 bases. The germline gives CDR1 SGHRS, CDR2 YFSETQ. The CDR3 sequence is 15 residues long. For the CDR3, the DNA is TGCGCCAGCAGCCCCGAAGGACAGGGGAGTCAGCCCCAGCATTTT. Translating it yields CASSPEGQGSQPQHF.

V gene TRBV28 combines with J gene TRBJ2-1, with D perhaps TRBD1 (5 bases). CDR1 and CDR2 from the germline V gene are MDHEN and SYDVKM. Deletions cut 2 bases from V and 15 bases from J, with 14 bases between. The CDR3 sequence is 12 residues long. CDR3 region: CASSLTDTSPFF. CDR3 coding DNA: TGTGCCAGCAGTTTAACGGACACCAGTCCGTTCTTC.

V and J are TRBV19 and TRBJ2-7; 9 positions match TRBD2. J lost 5 bases, V lost 7 bases, and 12 bases had no gene match. The CDR3 sequence is 15 residues long. Germline V gene data show CDR1 as LNHDA and CDR2 as SQIVND (reference sequence). CDR3 DNA sequence: TGTGCCAGTAACCCACCGGGAGCGGGAGGCGACGAGCAGTACTTC. Translating gives CASNPPGAGGDEQYF.

The chain uses TRBV4-3 and TRBJ1-6, with D possibly being TRBD1 (5 bases). Trimming shortened V by 0 bases and J by 3 bases, and 9 bases separated the two germline ends. Germline V gene sequence: CDR1 LGHNA, CDR2 YSLEER. The CDR3 contains 16 residues. The CDR3 protein is CASSQDSGGYNSPLHF. CDR3 coding DNA: TGCGCCAGCAGCCAAGATTCGGGGGGCTATAATTCACCCCTCCACTTT.

V and J are TRBV2 and TRBJ2-4; tentative D call: TRBD1 (6 bases). Germline CDR1 and CDR2: SNHLY and FYNNEI. CDR3 length equals 14 residues. Trimming removed 10 bases at V and 2 bases at J, with 15 bases between. This CDR3 is CATRAGVTKNIQYF. CDR3 bases: TGTGCCACTAGGGCAGGGGTTACCAAAAACATTCAGTACTTC.

The rearrangement uses TRBV5-6 and TRBJ1-5; 9 nucleotides agree with TRBD1. V lost 5 bases and J lost 4; bases outside the gene matches: 7. CDR1 and CDR2 from the germline V gene are SGHDT and YYEEEE. The CDR3 has 15 amino acids. CDR3 region: CASSPWGQGNQPQHF. In nucleotides, the CDR3 is TGTGCCAGCAGTCCCTGGGGACAGGGTAATCAGCCCCAGCATTTT.

The CDR3 region has the DNA TGTGCCAGCAGCCAGAGCAATCAGCCCCAGCATTTT. Translating it yields CASSQSNQPQHF. This chain uses TRBV12-3 or TRBV12-4 with TRBJ1-5; D is ambiguous. V lost 6 bases and J 1 base, leaving 4 bases between the germline ends. The CDR3 has 12 residues.

The J gene is TRBJ2-1, the V gene TRBV7-3, with TRBD1 matching over 10 bases. The V gene's germline CDR1 is SGHTA and CDR2 FQGTGA. This CDR3 contains 15 residues. V gave up 2 bases and J gave up 3 bases; unmatched junction bases: 1. CDR3 nucleotide sequence: TGTGCCAGCAGCTTAGACAGGGGGCACTACAATGAGCAGTTCTTC. It translates to CASSLDRGHYNEQFF.

V gene TRBV3-1 (or the pseudogene TRBV3-2) combines with J gene TRBJ2-7; a possible D gene is TRBD1 (6 bases). Germline assignment: CDR1 LGHDT and CDR2 YNNKEL (reference sequence). The V gene lost 0 bases and the J gene lost 4 bases, with 13 bases spanning the gap. The CDR3 consists of 15 residues. CDR3 amino acids: CASSQDLGHQYEQYF. As DNA, the CDR3 is TGTGCCAGCAGCCAAGATTTGGGACACCAATACGAGCAGTACTTC.

The chain couples TRBV5-4 to TRBJ2-7; TRBD1 matches 9 bases. Germline loops: CDR1 SGHNT, CDR2 YYREEE (reference sequence). There are 14 residues in the CDR3. The trim removed 3 bases at V and 5 bases at J, leaving 6 bases unmatched. DNA of the CDR3: TGTGCCAGCAGCTCCGGACAGGGGACGGACGAGCAGTACTTC. Translating it yields CASSSGQGTDEQYF.

The CDR3 bases are TGTGCCAGCTCACCACCGTCCCCAACCTACGAGCAGTACTTC. Translated, it gives CASSPPSPTYEQYF. The rearrangement joins TRBV18 to TRBJ2-7; D is uncertain. Trimming shortened V by 0 bases and J by 2 bases, and 8 bases separated the two germline ends. Looked up from germline, CDR1 is KGHSH and CDR2 is LQKENI. CDR3 length equals 14 residues.

Points on this clone: Mismatch with germline at one junction end may stem from a read error. The chain recombines TRBV7-7 with TRBJ1-3; 8 nucleotides match TRBD1. CDR3 length: 15 residues. CDR1 and CDR2 (germline): SSHAT, FNYEAQ (reference sequence). This CDR3 reads CASSLGQGPGNTIYF. CDR3 DNA: TGTGCTAGCAGCCTCGGACAGGGCCCTGGAAACACCATATATTTT.

In this sample, this clone turned up once. The chain has TRBV6-1 and TRBJ2-1, with D unresolved. The CDR3 is 14 residues long. With 3 bases removed from V and 0 bases from J, the gap between germline ends came to 6 bases. Germline V gene lookup returns CDR1 MNHNS and CDR2 SASEGT. This chain's CDR3 is CASSDLGSYNEQFF. The CDR3 region has the DNA TGTGCCAGCAGTGACTTGGGCTCCTACAATGAGCAGTTCTTC.

This chain joins TRBV28 and TRBJ2-1; 12 bases are a match to TRBD2. Looked up from germline, CDR1 is MDHEN and CDR2 is SYDVKM. The V segment lost 2 bases and the J segment 8 bases; nucleotides outside the gene matches: 19. This CDR3 is built from 20 residues. This CDR3 reads CASSLIGGTGLAGKLHEQFF. In nucleotides, the CDR3 is TGTGCCAGCAGTTTAATAGGGGGAACAGGACTAGCGGGAAAGCTGCATGAGCAGTTCTTC.

The chain carries TRBV5-5 and TRBJ1-3, with D tentatively TRBD1 (5 bases). The germline V gene has CDR1 SGHKS and CDR2 YYEKEE (reference sequence). This CDR3 is built from 14 residues. V lost 4 bases to trimming and J lost 2 bases, with 10 bases between them. The CDR3 region has the DNA TGTGCCAGCAGCACGGGACGGCCTGGAAACACCATATATTTT. This translates into CASSTGRPGNTIYF.